Sequencing of this T cell receptor (beta chain) was carried out in a study of blood T cells in healthy people across ages. Next came a second PCR, run for about 6 to 12 cycles, which used a sample-barcoded 5' primer along with a J-beta primer mix. TCRdb called the 5' RACE reads again in MiXCR, with one record for every CDR3 protein. Of about 1.7 million distinct CDR3 sequences in the sample, roughly 27% are singletons; the top ten hold about 8%. Germline values: CDR1 SQVTM, CDR2 ANQGSEA. V was shortened by 8 bases and J by 2 bases, with 10 bases between the two germline ends. The CDR3 sequence is 12 residues long. This clonotype turned up a few times.

The chain carries TRBV29-1 and TRBJ1-3; D ambiguous. This receptor was identified in a woman aged 25 to 39 in good health. Input material: blood. CDR3 nucleotide sequence: TGCAGCACCGTAGCCGCTGGAAACACCATATATTTT. This gives the protein CSTVAAGNTIYF.